These 2 T cell receptor beta chains were all obtained from the same sample, sequenced in a study of blood T cell repertoires in COVID-19. Measured with immunoSEQ multiplex PCR; TCRdb has only the in-frame clones, and not every one. The sample holds under 110,000 clones; roughly 86% are singletons and the top ten take around 10%. Input material: peripheral blood. These receptors were obtained from a woman aged 30 to 39 with acute or convalescent COVID-19.

The V gene is TRBV9, the J gene TRBJ2-5, with TRBD2 matching 11 bases. With 8 bases clipped from V and 1 base from J, the junction kept 7 bases outside the gene matches. The CDR3 is 15 amino acids. CDR1 SGDLS and CDR2 YYNGEE come from the germline V gene. DNA for the CDR3: TGTGCCAGTAGCCTTAGCGGGGGGGGCCAAGAGACCCAGTACTTC. It yields the protein CASSLSGGGQETQYF.

The chain carries TRBV25-1 and TRBJ1-4, with D unresolved. The CDR3 extends over 12 amino acids. Germline values: CDR1 MGHDK, CDR2 SYGVNS. Trimming pared 7 bases from V and 7 bases from J, leaving 10 bases between. The CDR3 DNA reads TGTGCCAGCACGGGAGGGAGTGAAAAACTGTTTTTT. Encoded protein: CASTGGSEKLFF.